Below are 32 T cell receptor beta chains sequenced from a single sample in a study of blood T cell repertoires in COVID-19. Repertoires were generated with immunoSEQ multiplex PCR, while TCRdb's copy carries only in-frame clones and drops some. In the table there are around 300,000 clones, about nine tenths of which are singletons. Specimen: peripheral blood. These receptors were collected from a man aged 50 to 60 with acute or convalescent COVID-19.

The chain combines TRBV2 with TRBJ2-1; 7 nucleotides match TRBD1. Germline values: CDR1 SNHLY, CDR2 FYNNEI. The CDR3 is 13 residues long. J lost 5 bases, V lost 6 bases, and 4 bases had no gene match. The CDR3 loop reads CASRDRTHNEQFF. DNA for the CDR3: TGTGCCAGCAGGGACAGGACGCACAATGAGCAGTTCTTC.

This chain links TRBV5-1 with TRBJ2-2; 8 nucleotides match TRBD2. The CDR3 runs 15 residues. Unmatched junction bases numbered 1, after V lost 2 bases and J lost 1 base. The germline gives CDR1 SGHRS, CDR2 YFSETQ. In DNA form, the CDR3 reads TGCGCCAGCAGCTTACTAGCGGTGAACACCGGGGAGCTGTTTTTT. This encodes CASSLLAVNTGELFF.

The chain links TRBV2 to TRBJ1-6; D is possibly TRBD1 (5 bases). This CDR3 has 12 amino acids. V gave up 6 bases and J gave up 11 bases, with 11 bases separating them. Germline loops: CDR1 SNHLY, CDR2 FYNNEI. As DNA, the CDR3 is TGTGCCAGCAGGGACACACTCGCACCCCTCCACTTT. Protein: CASRDTLAPLHF.

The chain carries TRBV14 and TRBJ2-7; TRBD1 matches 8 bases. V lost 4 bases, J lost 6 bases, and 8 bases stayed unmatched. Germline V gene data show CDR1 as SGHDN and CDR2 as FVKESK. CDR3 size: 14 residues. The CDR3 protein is CASSLRTGSAEQYF. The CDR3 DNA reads TGTGCCAGCAGCCTCCGGACAGGGTCCGCCGAGCAGTACTTC.

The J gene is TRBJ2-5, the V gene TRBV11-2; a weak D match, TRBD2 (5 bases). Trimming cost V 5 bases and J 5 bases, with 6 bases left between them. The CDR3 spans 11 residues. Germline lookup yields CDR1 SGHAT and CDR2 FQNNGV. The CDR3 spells CASSPGETQYF. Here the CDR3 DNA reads TGTGCCAGCAGCCCGGGGGAGACCCAGTACTTC.

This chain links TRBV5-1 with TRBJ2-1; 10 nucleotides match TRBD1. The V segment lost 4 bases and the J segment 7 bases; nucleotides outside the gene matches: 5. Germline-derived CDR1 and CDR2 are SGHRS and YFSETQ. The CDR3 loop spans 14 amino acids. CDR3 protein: CASSLGTGANEQFF. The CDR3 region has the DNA TGCGCCAGCAGCCTAGGGACAGGGGCAAATGAGCAGTTCTTC.

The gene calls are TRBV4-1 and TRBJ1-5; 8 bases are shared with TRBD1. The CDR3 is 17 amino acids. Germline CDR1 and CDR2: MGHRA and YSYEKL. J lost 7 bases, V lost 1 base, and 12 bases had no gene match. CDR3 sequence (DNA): TGCGCCAGCAGCCAAGGCGTGGCCAGGGGGCGCGGACAGCCCCAGCATTTT. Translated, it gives CASSQGVARGRGQPQHF.

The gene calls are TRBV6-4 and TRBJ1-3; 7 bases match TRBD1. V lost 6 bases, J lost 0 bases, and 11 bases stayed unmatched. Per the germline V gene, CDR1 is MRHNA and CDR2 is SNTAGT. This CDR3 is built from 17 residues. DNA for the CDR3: TGTGCCAGCAGCCAGGACAGGAGTATGTTCTCTGGAAACACCATATATTTT. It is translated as CASSQDRSMFSGNTIYF.

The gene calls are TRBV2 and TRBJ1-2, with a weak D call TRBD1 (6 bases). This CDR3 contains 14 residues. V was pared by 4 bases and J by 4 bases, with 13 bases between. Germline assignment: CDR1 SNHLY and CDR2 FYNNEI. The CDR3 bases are TGTGCCAGCAGTGCGCGGGGGCTGGGCTATGGCTACACCTTC. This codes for CASSARGLGYGYTF. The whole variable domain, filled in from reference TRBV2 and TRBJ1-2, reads EPEVTQTPSHQVTQMGQEVILRCVPISNHLYFYWYRQILGQKVEFLVSFYNNEISEKSEIFDDQFSVERPDGSNFTLKIRSTKLEDSAMYFCASSARGLGYGYTFGSGTRLTVV.

Here the CDR3 reads CASSESRVGAQHF. For the CDR3, the DNA is TGTGCCAGCAGTGAGTCCCGGGTAGGGGCCCAGCATTTT. The J gene is TRBJ1-5, the V gene TRBV6-1; D might be TRBD1 (5 bases). This CDR3 region has 13 residues. Trimming shortened V by 3 bases and J by 11 bases, and 14 bases separated the two germline ends. Germline V CDR1 and CDR2: MNHNS, SASEGT.

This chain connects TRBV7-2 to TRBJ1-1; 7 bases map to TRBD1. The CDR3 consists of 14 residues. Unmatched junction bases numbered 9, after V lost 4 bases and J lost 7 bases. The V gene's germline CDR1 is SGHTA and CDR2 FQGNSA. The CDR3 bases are TGTGCCAGCAGCTCCGCCGACAGGGTTAGTGAAGCTTTCTTT. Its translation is CASSSADRVSEAFF.

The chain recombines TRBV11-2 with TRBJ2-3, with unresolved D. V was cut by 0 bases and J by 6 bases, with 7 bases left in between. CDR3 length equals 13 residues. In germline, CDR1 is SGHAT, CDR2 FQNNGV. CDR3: CASSLDRSDTQYF. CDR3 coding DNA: TGTGCCAGCAGCTTAGATAGAAGTGATACGCAGTATTTT.

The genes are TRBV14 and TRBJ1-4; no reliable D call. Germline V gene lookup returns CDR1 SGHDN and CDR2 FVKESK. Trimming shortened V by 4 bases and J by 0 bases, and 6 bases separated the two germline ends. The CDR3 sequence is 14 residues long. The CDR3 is CASSPRATNEKLFF. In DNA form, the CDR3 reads TGTGCCAGCAGCCCGAGAGCAACTAATGAAAAACTGTTTTTT.

In DNA, the CDR3 is TGTGCCAGCAGTTCCCCAGGGGAGGGCGACACTGAAGCTTTCTTT. Residues: CASSSPGEGDTEAFF. The genes are TRBV2 and TRBJ1-1, with D perhaps TRBD1 (6 bases). CDR1 SNHLY and CDR2 FYNNEI come from the germline V gene. CDR3 length equals 15 residues. Trimming took off 5 bases at V and 3 bases at J, with 16 bases between the two ends. Based on the CDR3 plus reference TRBV2 and TRBJ1-1, the full variable domain is EPEVTQTPSHQVTQMGQEVILRCVPISNHLYFYWYRQILGQKVEFLVSFYNNEISEKSEIFDDQFSVERPDGSNFTLKIRSTKLEDSAMYFCASSSPGEGDTEAFFGQGTRLTVV.

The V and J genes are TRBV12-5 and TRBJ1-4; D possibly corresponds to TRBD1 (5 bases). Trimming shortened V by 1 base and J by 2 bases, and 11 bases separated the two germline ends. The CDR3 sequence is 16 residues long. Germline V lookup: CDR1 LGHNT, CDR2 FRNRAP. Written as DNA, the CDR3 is TGTGCTAGTGGTTTGGGGACCAGGGCTACTAATGAAAAACTGTTTTTT. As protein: CASGLGTRATNEKLFF. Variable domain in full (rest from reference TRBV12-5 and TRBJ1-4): DARVTQTPRHKVTEMGQEVTMRCQPILGHNTVFWYRQTMMQGLELLAYFRNRAPLDDSGMPKDRFSAEMPDATLATLKIQPSEPRDSAVYFCASGLGTRATNEKLFFGSGTQLSVL.

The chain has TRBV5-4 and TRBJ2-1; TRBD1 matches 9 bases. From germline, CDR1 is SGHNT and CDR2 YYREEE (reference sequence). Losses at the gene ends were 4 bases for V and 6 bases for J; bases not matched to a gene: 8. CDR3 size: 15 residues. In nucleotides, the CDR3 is TGTGCCAGCAGCGTGGGACAGGGAGAATTCAATGAGCAGTTCTTC. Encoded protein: CASSVGQGEFNEQFF.

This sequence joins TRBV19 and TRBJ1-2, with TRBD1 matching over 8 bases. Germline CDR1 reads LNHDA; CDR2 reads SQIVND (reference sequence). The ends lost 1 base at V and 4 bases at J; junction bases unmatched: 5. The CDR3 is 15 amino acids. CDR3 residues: CASSIATGGSYGYTF. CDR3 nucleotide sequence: TGTGCCAGTAGTATAGCAACAGGGGGTTCCTATGGCTACACCTTC.

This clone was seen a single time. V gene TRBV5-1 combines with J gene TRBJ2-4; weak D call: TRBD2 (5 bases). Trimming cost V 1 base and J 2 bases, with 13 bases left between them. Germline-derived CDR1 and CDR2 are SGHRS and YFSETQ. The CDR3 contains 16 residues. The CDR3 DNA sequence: TGCGCCAGCAGCTTGAGAGGGTTTGATACCAAAAACATTCAGTACTTC. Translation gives CASSLRGFDTKNIQYF.

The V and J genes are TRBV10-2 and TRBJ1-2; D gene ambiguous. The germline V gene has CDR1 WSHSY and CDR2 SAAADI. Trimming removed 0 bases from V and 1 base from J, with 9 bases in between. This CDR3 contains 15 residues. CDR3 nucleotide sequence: TGCGCCAGCAGTGAGTCGCGGGTTGGTAACTATGGCTACACCTTC. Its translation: CASSESRVGNYGYTF.

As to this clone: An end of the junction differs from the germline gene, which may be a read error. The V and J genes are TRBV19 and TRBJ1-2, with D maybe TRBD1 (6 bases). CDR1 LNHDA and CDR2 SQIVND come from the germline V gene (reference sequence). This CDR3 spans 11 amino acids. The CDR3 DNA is TGTGCCAGTACTACTAAGGGGGGGAGACTCTTC. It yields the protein CASTTKGGRLF. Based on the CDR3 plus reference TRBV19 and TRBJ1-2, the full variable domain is DGGITQSPKYLFRKEGQNVTLSCEQNLNHDAMYWYRQDPGQGLRLIYYSQIVNDFQKGDIAEGYSVSREKKESFPLTVTSAQKNPTAFYLCASTTKGGRLFGSGTRLTVV.

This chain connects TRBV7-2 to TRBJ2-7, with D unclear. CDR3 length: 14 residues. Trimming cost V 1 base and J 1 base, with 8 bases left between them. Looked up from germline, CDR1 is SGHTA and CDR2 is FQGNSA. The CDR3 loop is CASSLGLSSYEQYF. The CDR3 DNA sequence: TGTGCCAGCAGCTTAGGTTTGTCTTCCTACGAGCAGTACTTC.

The CDR3 DNA is TGTGCTAGTGGTATGGGAGTTGACTATGGCTACACCTTC. Protein sequence: CASGMGVDYGYTF. The V and J genes are TRBV12-5 and TRBJ1-2; D gene unclear. From germline, CDR1 is LGHNT and CDR2 FRNRAP. There are 13 residues in the CDR3. Trimming took 5 bases from V and 3 from J, leaving 10 bases between them.

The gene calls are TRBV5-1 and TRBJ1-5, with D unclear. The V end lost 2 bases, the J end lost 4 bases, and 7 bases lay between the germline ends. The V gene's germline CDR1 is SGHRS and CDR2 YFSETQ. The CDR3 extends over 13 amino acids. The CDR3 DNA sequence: TGCGCCAGCAGCTTCGGTTGGAATCAGCCCCAGCATTTT. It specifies CASSFGWNQPQHF.

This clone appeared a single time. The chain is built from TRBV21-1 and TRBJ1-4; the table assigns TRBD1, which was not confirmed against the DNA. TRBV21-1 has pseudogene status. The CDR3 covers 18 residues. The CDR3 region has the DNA TGTGCCAGCAGCAAAGTGGGGACACTGAGTAGTGGGTATGAAAAACTGTTTTTT. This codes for CASSKVGTLSSGYEKLFF.

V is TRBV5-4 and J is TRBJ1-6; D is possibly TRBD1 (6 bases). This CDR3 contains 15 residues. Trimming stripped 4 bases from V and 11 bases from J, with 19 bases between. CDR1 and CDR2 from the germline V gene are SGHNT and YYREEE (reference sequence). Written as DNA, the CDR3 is TGTGCCAGCAGCGTGGGGGGCCAGAATACCCCACCCCTCCACTTT. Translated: CASSVGGQNTPPLHF.

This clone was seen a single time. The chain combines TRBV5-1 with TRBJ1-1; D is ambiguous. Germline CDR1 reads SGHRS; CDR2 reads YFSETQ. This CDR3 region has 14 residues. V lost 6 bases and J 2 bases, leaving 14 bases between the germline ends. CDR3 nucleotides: TGCGCCAGCAAACTGGACGGGAGCAACACTGAAGCTTTCTTT. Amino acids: CASKLDGSNTEAFF.

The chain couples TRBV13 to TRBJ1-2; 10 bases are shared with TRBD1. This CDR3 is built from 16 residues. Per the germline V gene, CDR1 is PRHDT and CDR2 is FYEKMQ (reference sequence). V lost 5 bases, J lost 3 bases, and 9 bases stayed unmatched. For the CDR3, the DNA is TGTGCCAGCAGCCCAAGGACAGGGGGAGTTTACTATGGCTACACCTTC. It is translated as CASSPRTGGVYYGYTF.

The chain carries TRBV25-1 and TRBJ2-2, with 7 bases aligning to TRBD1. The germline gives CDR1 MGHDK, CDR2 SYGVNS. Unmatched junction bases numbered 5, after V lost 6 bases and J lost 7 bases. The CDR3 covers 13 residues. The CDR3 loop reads CASRGQSHGELFF. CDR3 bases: TGTGCCAGCAGGGGACAGTCCCACGGGGAGCTGTTTTTT. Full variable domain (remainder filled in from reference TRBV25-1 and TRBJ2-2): EADIYQTPRYLVIGTGKKITLECSQTMGHDKMYWYQQDPGMELHLIHYSYGVNSTEKGDLSSESTVSRIRTEHFPLTLESARPSHTSQYLCASRGQSHGELFFGEGSRLTVL.

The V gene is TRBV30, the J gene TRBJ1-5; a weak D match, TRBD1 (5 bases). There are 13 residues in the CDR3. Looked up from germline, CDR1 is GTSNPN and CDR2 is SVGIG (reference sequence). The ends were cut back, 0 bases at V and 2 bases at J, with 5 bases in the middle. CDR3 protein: CAWSVGGNQPQHF. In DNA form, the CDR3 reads TGTGCCTGGAGTGTAGGGGGCAATCAGCCCCAGCATTTT.

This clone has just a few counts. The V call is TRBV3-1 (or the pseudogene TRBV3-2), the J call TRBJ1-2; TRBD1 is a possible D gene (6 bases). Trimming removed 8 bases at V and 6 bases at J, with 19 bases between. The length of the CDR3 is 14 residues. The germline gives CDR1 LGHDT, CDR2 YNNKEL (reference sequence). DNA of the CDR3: TGTGCCAGCTGCCGGAAACAGGGTTCCCATGGCTACACCTTC. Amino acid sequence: CASCRKQGSHGYTF.

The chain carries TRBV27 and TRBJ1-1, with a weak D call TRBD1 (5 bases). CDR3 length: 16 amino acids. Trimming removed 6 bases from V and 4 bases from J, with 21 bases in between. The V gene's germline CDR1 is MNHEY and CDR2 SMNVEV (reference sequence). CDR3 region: CASSLSMGEVVTEAFF. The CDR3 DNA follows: TGTGCCAGCAGCCTGAGTATGGGGGAGGTCGTCACTGAAGCTTTCTTT.

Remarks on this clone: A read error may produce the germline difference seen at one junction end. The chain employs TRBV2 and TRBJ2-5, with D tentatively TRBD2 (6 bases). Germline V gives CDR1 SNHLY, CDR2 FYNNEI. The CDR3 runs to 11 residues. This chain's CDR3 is CASSETRGSHF. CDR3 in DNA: TGTGCCAGCAGTGAAACCCGGGGGTCGCACTTC.